This passage covers 14 T cell receptor beta chains from one sample sequenced in a study of blood T cell repertoires in COVID-19. TCRdb's table, derived via immunoSEQ multiplex PCR, lists solely in-frame clones and lacks some. The sample records approximately 150,000 clones, 75% to 90% being singletons. Sequences were obtained from peripheral blood. Receptor source: a man aged 60 to 75 with active or convalescent COVID-19.

V gene TRBV5-8 combines with J gene TRBJ2-1; 7 bases line up with TRBD1. Germline loops: CDR1 SGHTS, CDR2 YDEGEE. V lost 2 bases and J lost 8; bases outside the gene matches: 10. This CDR3 spans 15 amino acids. This CDR3 reads CASSLGGAAADEQFF. CDR3 nucleotide sequence: TGTGCCAGCAGCTTAGGGGGCGCCGCGGCCGATGAGCAGTTCTTC.

The chain is built from TRBV6-5 and TRBJ2-7, with D possibly being TRBD2 (5 bases). The CDR3 sequence is 13 residues long. Germline-derived CDR1 and CDR2 are MNHEY and SVGAGI. With 5 bases removed from V and 7 bases from J, the gap between germline ends came to 15 bases. The CDR3 loop reads CASSRELTREQYF. DNA of the CDR3: TGTGCCAGCAGTAGGGAGCTGACCAGGGAGCAGTACTTC.

The rearrangement links TRBV7-2 to TRBJ2-2; 9 positions agree with TRBD2. This CDR3 is 17 amino acids long. Germline CDR1 reads SGHTA; CDR2 reads FQGNSA. Unmatched junction bases numbered 11, after V lost 3 bases and J lost 6 bases. The DNA for the CDR3 is TGTGCCAGCAGCTTGGGGAGGGTAGCGGGAGTTCCCGGGGAGCTGTTTTTT. Its translation is CASSLGRVAGVPGELFF.

The V call is TRBV5-1, the J call TRBJ2-3, with D possibly matching TRBD2 (6 bases). The CDR3 is 18 amino acids. Looked up from germline, CDR1 is SGHRS and CDR2 is YFSETQ. Trimming stripped 4 bases from V and 4 bases from J, with 25 bases between. CDR3 residues: CASSPAPQPGLGADTQYF. CDR3 sequence (DNA): TGCGCCAGCAGCCCGGCGCCCCAACCGGGACTGGGGGCAGATACGCAGTATTTT.

In nucleotides, the CDR3 is TGTGCCATCAGTGTGACAGGAACCTACGAGCAGTACTTC. This gives the protein CAISVTGTYEQYF. The chain joins TRBV10-3 to TRBJ2-7; TRBD1 is a possible D gene (6 bases). V was clipped by 4 bases and J by 2 bases, with 9 bases between them. CDR1 ENHRY and CDR2 SYGVKD come from the germline V gene. The CDR3 sequence is 13 residues long.

This clone came up once. DNA for the CDR3: TGTGCCAGCAGCGTCCTAGCCATGAACACTGAAGCTTTCTTT. Protein product: CASSVLAMNTEAFF. The chain links TRBV9 to TRBJ1-1; D unclear. V was shortened by 2 bases and J by 0 bases, with 8 bases between the two germline ends. The CDR3 covers 14 residues. Looked up from germline, CDR1 is SGDLS and CDR2 is YYNGEE.

V is TRBV11-2 and J is TRBJ2-4, with TRBD1 matching over 9 bases. Trimming at V came to 5 bases and at J to 3 bases, leaving 5 bases not matched to a gene. CDR3 length: 15 amino acids. Germline V gene sequence: CDR1 SGHAT, CDR2 FQNNGV. CDR3 sequence: CASSKPDRGKNIQYF. In DNA form, the CDR3 reads TGTGCCAGCAGCAAACCGGACAGGGGCAAAAACATTCAGTACTTC.

A few counts support this clone. The chain is built from TRBV2 and TRBJ1-5; D is uncertain. Germline CDR1 and CDR2: SNHLY and FYNNEI. V was cut by 4 bases and J by 6 bases, with 16 bases left in between. This CDR3 contains 15 residues. Written as DNA, the CDR3 is TGTGCCAGCAGTGCAGTGAGAGGGAAAGGTCAGCCCCAGCATTTT. It is translated as CASSAVRGKGQPQHF.

The chain carries TRBV28 and TRBJ2-3; 8 positions match TRBD1. CDR1 is MDHEN and CDR2 is SYDVKM in the germline V gene. This CDR3 spans 15 amino acids. V was clipped by 3 bases and J by 2 bases; unmatched bases: 4. CDR3 in DNA: TGTGCCAGCAGTTTTAACAGGGGGATCACAGATACGCAGTATTTT. This translates into CASSFNRGITDTQYF.

V is TRBV28 and J is TRBJ1-4; TRBD1 agrees at 8 bases. The germline CDR1 and CDR2 sequences are MDHEN and SYDVKM. The CDR3 is 16 amino acids. J gave up 7 bases and V 5 bases, and 12 bases lay outside the gene matches. The CDR3 sequence is CASSPLRGRLGEKLFF. CDR3 nucleotide sequence: TGTGCCAGCAGTCCCCTCAGGGGGCGACTTGGTGAAAAACTGTTTTTT.

The rearrangement links TRBV6-5 to TRBJ2-7, with D perhaps matching TRBD2 (5 bases). V was trimmed by 6 bases and J by 5 bases, leaving 17 bases between them. The germline gives CDR1 MNHEY, CDR2 SVGAGI. The CDR3 is made up of 14 amino acids. The CDR3, as DNA: TGTGCCAGCAGGGGCCGGGATCCGAACCACGAGCAGTACTTC. Translated, it gives CASRGRDPNHEQYF.

The rearrangement uses TRBV2 and TRBJ2-2; 10 bases fit TRBD2. This CDR3 has 19 residues. Losses at the gene ends were 5 bases for V and 7 bases for J; bases not matched to a gene: 19. The germline CDR1 and CDR2 sequences are SNHLY and FYNNEI. The CDR3 reads CASSRQAINGLAAGGELFF. The CDR3, as DNA: TGTGCCAGCAGTCGACAGGCTATAAACGGACTAGCGGCAGGCGGGGAGCTGTTTTTT.

V is TRBV3-1 (or the pseudogene TRBV3-2) and J is TRBJ2-5; TRBD2 might be the D (6 bases). V was shortened by 4 bases and J by 7 bases, with 13 bases between the two germline ends. There are 13 residues in the CDR3. The germline V gene encodes CDR1 LGHDT and CDR2 YNNKEL (reference sequence). As DNA, the CDR3 is TGTGCCAGCAGCCTGGTCGAGGGAGGGACCCAGTACTTC. Its protein is CASSLVEGGTQYF.

The chain uses TRBV5-6 and TRBJ2-1; 9 bases match TRBD2. CDR1 is SGHDT, CDR2 YYEEEE, per germline. This CDR3 is built from 19 residues. The ends lost 2 bases at V and 0 bases at J; junction bases unmatched: 12. The CDR3 DNA sequence: TGTGCCAGCAGCTTTTCGGGGGGCCTAGCGGGGAGCTCCTACAATGAGCAGTTCTTC. Protein: CASSFSGGLAGSSYNEQFF.